Included here is one T cell receptor beta chain sequence, with context. In the original workflow: For nucleated cells, counts were estimated from reference gene primer amplification. The data were produced by immunoSEQ multiplex PCR, yet TCRdb's version contains in-frame clones alone and is incomplete. V and J calls plus clone size are reproduced from that table; the DNA served to infer D and trimming. The sample has over 150,000 clones, 75% to 90% seen once; the top ten hold less than 3.5%. This CDR3 region has 17 residues. Per germline, CDR1 MGHRA and CDR2 YSYEKL. V dropped 5 bases and J dropped 5; count of bases not matched to a gene: 14. This sample is drawn from a study of blood T cell repertoires in COVID-19. About the research overall: The analysed material was cDNA or gDNA that came from T cells, B-cell-depleted T cells, or PBMCs.

The specimen was peripheral blood. The receptor comes from a woman aged 55-70 years with acute or convalescent COVID-19. The chain joins TRBV4-1 to TRBJ2-2, with TRBD2 matching 7 bases. CDR3 in DNA: TGCGCCAGCAGCACCCAGCGAGCTAACGGGGGGACCGGGGAGCTGTTTTTT. It encodes CASSTQRANGGTGELFF.